The 26 T cell receptor beta chains reported below all come from one sample, sequenced in a study of blood T cell repertoires in COVID-19. Libraries were prepared by immunoSEQ multiplex PCR; TCRdb keeps only in-frame clonotypes and omits some of them. The sample has about 240,000 clones; about four fifths are singletons. The sequenced sample consisted of peripheral blood. Every receptor here comes from a woman of 80 years or more with acute or convalescent COVID-19.

This clone was seen a few times. The chain joins TRBV2 to TRBJ1-6; D uncertain. The germline V gene encodes CDR1 SNHLY and CDR2 FYNNEI. This CDR3 has 14 residues. V lost 4 bases to trimming and J lost 7 bases, with 11 bases between them. The CDR3 DNA follows: TGTGCCAGCAGTGGACCTTCGGGGAATTCACCCCTCCACTTT. This sequence encodes CASSGPSGNSPLHF. The full variable domain, in which reference TRBV2 and TRBJ1-6 provide the parts outside the CDR3, is EPEVTQTPSHQVTQMGQEVILRCVPISNHLYFYWYRQILGQKVEFLVSFYNNEISEKSEIFDDQFSVERPDGSNFTLKIRSTKLEDSAMYFCASSGPSGNSPLHFGNGTRLTVT.

V gene TRBV6-5 combines with J gene TRBJ2-7, with TRBD1 identical over 11 bases. This CDR3 comprises 15 residues. Trimming at V came to 5 bases and at J to 0 bases, leaving 3 bases not matched to a gene. Germline assignment: CDR1 MNHEY and CDR2 SVGAGI. This CDR3 is CASSRGQGASYEQYF. The CDR3 DNA reads TGTGCCAGCAGTAGAGGACAGGGGGCCTCCTACGAGCAGTACTTC.

This clone was recorded once. The V gene is TRBV29-1, the J gene TRBJ2-1; 7 bases match TRBD2. This CDR3 spans 14 amino acids. V was pared by 6 bases and J by 7 bases, with 12 bases of the junction left unmatched. The germline gives CDR1 SQVTM, CDR2 ANQGSEA. This CDR3 reads CSVGGRGPQNEQFF. CDR3 sequence (DNA): TGCAGCGTGGGAGGGAGGGGCCCCCAGAATGAGCAGTTCTTC.

This sequence joins TRBV19 and TRBJ1-5; TRBD1 is a possible D gene (5 bases). The CDR3 extends over 15 amino acids. V was pared by 4 bases and J by 3 bases, with 13 bases between. Germline V gene sequence: CDR1 LNHDA, CDR2 SQIVND (reference sequence). This CDR3 reads CASSNRGGLNQPQHF. CDR3 sequence (DNA): TGTGCCAGTAGTAATAGGGGAGGCCTCAATCAGCCCCAGCATTTT. Combining the CDR3 with reference TRBV19 and TRBJ1-5 gives the whole variable domain DGGITQSPKYLFRKEGQNVTLSCEQNLNHDAMYWYRQDPGQGLRLIYYSQIVNDFQKGDIAEGYSVSREKKESFPLTVTSAQKNPTAFYLCASSNRGGLNQPQHFGDGTRLSIL.

The rearrangement uses TRBV6-5 and TRBJ1-2; 7 bases are shared with TRBD1. CDR1 is MNHEY and CDR2 is SVGAGI in the germline V gene. J gave up 4 bases and V 0 bases, and 2 bases lay outside the gene matches. The CDR3 totals 14 residues. CDR3 in amino acids: CASSYSDRAYGYTF. Written as DNA, the CDR3 is TGTGCCAGCAGTTACTCCGACAGGGCCTATGGCTACACCTTC.

This clone was detected a few times. This chain links TRBV6-5 with TRBJ2-7; TRBD2 might be the D (5 bases). V was clipped by 7 bases and J by 1 base, with 11 bases between them. This CDR3 spans 13 amino acids. Per germline, CDR1 MNHEY and CDR2 SVGAGI. The CDR3 DNA sequence: TGTGCCAGCACACCTCCGGGGTCCTACGAGCAGTACTTC. Amino acid sequence: CASTPPGSYEQYF.

This sequence joins TRBV5-5 and TRBJ2-7; D unresolved. The V gene lost 2 bases and the J gene lost 7 bases, with 13 bases spanning the gap. Per the germline V gene, CDR1 is SGHKS and CDR2 is YYEKEE (reference sequence). This CDR3 comprises 13 residues. The CDR3 bases are TGTGCCAGCAGCTTTCTGGGCCCTCGAGAGCAGTACTTC. Residues: CASSFLGPREQYF.

This chain links TRBV28 with TRBJ2-7, with D uncertain. The CDR3 length is 10 residues. Germline V lookup: CDR1 MDHEN, CDR2 SYDVKM. V was cut by 6 bases and J by 3 bases, with 3 bases left in between. This CDR3 reads CASSRYEQYF. CDR3 bases: TGTGCCAGCAGCCGCTACGAGCAGTACTTC.

The chain recombines TRBV7-2 with TRBJ2-3, with a weak D call TRBD1 (6 bases). From germline, CDR1 is SGHTA and CDR2 FQGNSA. This CDR3 spans 14 amino acids. V was trimmed by 3 bases and J by 0 bases, leaving 7 bases between them. CDR3 DNA sequence: TGTGCCAGCAGCTTGGGGGCTAGCACAGATACGCAGTATTTT. Translation: CASSLGASTDTQYF.

This chain uses TRBV7-9 with TRBJ1-2; no firm D call. The CDR3 sequence is 15 residues long. CDR1 and CDR2 (germline): SEHNR, FQNEAQ (reference sequence). Trimming cost V 5 bases and J 3 bases, with 16 bases left between them. The CDR3 spells CASSPSPRGDYGYTF. CDR3 in DNA: TGTGCCAGCAGCCCCTCTCCGCGGGGAGACTATGGCTACACCTTC.

The V and J genes are TRBV28 and TRBJ1-4, with D possibly matching TRBD1 (6 bases). Germline V gene sequence: CDR1 MDHEN, CDR2 SYDVKM. This CDR3 has 19 amino acids. Deletions cut 1 base from V and 0 bases from J, with 18 bases between. The CDR3 coding sequence is TGTGCCAGCAGTTTATACTCGACAGGTGGGGTCGCAACTAATGAAAAACTGTTTTTT. Its protein product is CASSLYSTGGVATNEKLFF.

V is TRBV19 and J is TRBJ1-5; the D gene is possibly TRBD1 (5 bases). This CDR3 has 14 amino acids. Trimming shortened V by 5 bases and J by 7 bases, and 15 bases separated the two germline ends. Germline V CDR1 and CDR2: LNHDA, SQIVND (reference sequence). As DNA, the CDR3 is TGTGCCAGTAGTGAAGTGGGGCAGCTACAGCCCCAGCATTTT. Translated: CASSEVGQLQPQHF.

Of note for this clone: The junction shows a germline mismatch at one end, possibly a read error. The V call is TRBV5-6, the J call TRBJ2-5; the match to TRBD2 covers 11 bases. CDR1 and CDR2 from the germline V gene are SGHDT and YYEEEE. This CDR3 region has 16 residues. The CDR3 is CASSSWTSGSQETQYF. CDR3 in DNA: TGCGCCAGCAGTTCATGGACTAGCGGGTCCCAAGAGACCCAGTACTTC. The full variable domain, rest sourced from reference TRBV5-6 and TRBJ2-5, is DAGVTQSPTHLIKTRGQQVTLRCSPKSGHDTVSWYQQALGQGPQFIFQYYEEEERQRGNFPDRFSGHQFPNYSSELNVNALLLGDSALYLCASSSWTSGSQETQYFGPGTRLLVL.

The chain employs TRBV9 and TRBJ2-7; TRBD1 agrees at 7 bases. Germline CDR1 is SGDLS and CDR2 is YYNGEE. CDR3 length equals 14 residues. Trimming cost V 3 bases and J 2 bases; bases outside gene matches: 5. CDR3 region: CASSEGDSAYEQYF. DNA of the CDR3: TGTGCCAGCAGCGAGGGGGACAGCGCCTACGAGCAGTACTTC.

The chain uses TRBV7-3 and TRBJ2-6; 11 nucleotides agree with TRBD2. Germline values: CDR1 SGHTA, CDR2 FQGTGA. This CDR3 is 21 amino acids long. The junction had 15 bases not matched to a gene; V was cut back by 5 bases and J by 0 bases. In nucleotides, the CDR3 is TGTGCCAGCAGCCCGCAGCCCTTTCAACTAGCGGGGGTCTCTGGGGCCAACGTCCTGACTTTC. Encoded protein: CASSPQPFQLAGVSGANVLTF.

The V gene is TRBV15, the J gene TRBJ2-4; TRBD1 matches 8 bases. The CDR3 sequence is 17 residues long. V was clipped by 1 base and J by 0 bases; unmatched bases: 5. The V gene's germline CDR1 is LNHNV and CDR2 YYDKDF (reference sequence). CDR3 nucleotides: TGTGCCACCAGCAGAGGGGACAGGTTCCTAGCCAAAAACATTCAGTACTTC. Protein sequence: CATSRGDRFLAKNIQYF.

This chain links TRBV19 with TRBJ1-1; no reliable D call. Deletions cut 3 bases from V and 2 bases from J, with 7 bases between. This CDR3 spans 13 amino acids. Per the germline V gene, CDR1 is LNHDA and CDR2 is SQIVND (reference sequence). The CDR3: CASSIWPNTEAFF. In DNA, the CDR3 is TGTGCCAGTAGTATCTGGCCCAACACTGAAGCTTTCTTT.

The chain is built from TRBV7-2 and TRBJ1-6; D is unclear. Between the trimmed V and J ends, which lost 5 bases and 0 bases, there was a span of 8 bases. This CDR3 contains 15 residues. Germline V gene lookup returns CDR1 SGHTA and CDR2 FQGNSA. The CDR3 region is CASSPRSSYNSPLHF. As DNA, the CDR3 is TGTGCCAGCAGCCCTCGTAGCTCCTATAATTCACCCCTCCACTTT.

This chain links TRBV7-9 with TRBJ2-3, with 7 bases lining up with TRBD2. The CDR3 runs to 17 residues. V trimming: 5 bases; J trimming: 6 bases; junction bases outside the gene matches: 17. The germline V gene has CDR1 SEHNR and CDR2 FQNEAQ (reference sequence). CDR3 nucleotide sequence: TGTGCCAGCAGCCGAAAAGGACGGGGGGAATCCGTGGATACGCAGTATTTT. This encodes CASSRKGRGESVDTQYF.

This chain links TRBV25-1 with TRBJ1-1, with D unresolved. CDR3 length: 12 amino acids. Per the germline V gene, CDR1 is MGHDK and CDR2 is SYGVNS. Trimming took 6 bases from V and 1 from J, leaving 6 bases between them. In DNA, the CDR3 is TGTGCCAGCAGGGGAGGGAACACTGAAGCTTTCTTT. It encodes CASRGGNTEAFF.

The chain combines TRBV2 with TRBJ2-3; maybe TRBD2 (6 bases). The CDR3 is made up of 12 amino acids. The germline gives CDR1 SNHLY, CDR2 FYNNEI. Trimming shortened V by 6 bases and J by 3 bases, and 7 bases separated the two germline ends. CDR3 in DNA: TGTGCCAGCAGGGAGGGTACAGATACGCAGTATTTT. Translating it yields CASREGTDTQYF.

V is TRBV28 and J is TRBJ2-7, with D uncertain. CDR1 and CDR2 (germline): MDHEN, SYDVKM. This CDR3 has 15 amino acids. V shed 2 bases and J shed 0 bases, with 11 bases lying between them. CDR3 in amino acids: CASSLVWLPSYEQYF. As DNA, the CDR3 is TGTGCCAGCAGTTTAGTCTGGCTTCCCTCCTACGAGCAGTACTTC.

In its sample, this clone was seen a few times. This rearrangement joins TRBV28 to TRBJ1-4; 9 bases agree with TRBD1. J lost 8 bases, V lost 5 bases, and 9 bases had no gene match. The CDR3 totals 15 residues. From germline, CDR1 is MDHEN and CDR2 SYDVKM. The CDR3 sequence: CASSPSGQGGEKLFF. The CDR3 nucleotides read TGTGCCAGCAGTCCGTCGGGACAGGGCGGCGAAAAACTGTTTTTT.

The V and J genes are TRBV6-5 and TRBJ2-7, with D tentatively TRBD1 (6 bases). Germline CDR1 is MNHEY and CDR2 is SVGAGI. The CDR3 length is 15 residues. V lost 5 bases to trimming and J lost 4 bases, with 18 bases between them. CDR3 DNA sequence: TGTGCCAGCAGTCTCGGTCAAGGGGGTTATTACGAGCAGTACTTC. Protein product: CASSLGQGGYYEQYF.

V gene TRBV29-1 combines with J gene TRBJ2-3; 12 bases are shared with TRBD2. The V segment lost 3 bases and the J segment 2 bases; nucleotides outside the gene matches: 6. The CDR3 sequence is 16 residues long. Germline values: CDR1 SQVTM, CDR2 ANQGSEA. CDR3 coding DNA: TGCAGCGTTGATGGAACTAGCGGGGGGTTCACAGATACGCAGTATTTT. It is translated as CSVDGTSGGFTDTQYF.

V and J are TRBV2 and TRBJ1-1; D is possibly TRBD1 (6 bases). Per germline, CDR1 SNHLY and CDR2 FYNNEI. The CDR3 spans 13 residues. Deletions cut 10 bases from V and 4 bases from J, with 16 bases between. Written as DNA, the CDR3 is TGTGCCACCAGAATTAGAGGGGGCACTGAAGCTTTCTTT. This sequence encodes CATRIRGGTEAFF.